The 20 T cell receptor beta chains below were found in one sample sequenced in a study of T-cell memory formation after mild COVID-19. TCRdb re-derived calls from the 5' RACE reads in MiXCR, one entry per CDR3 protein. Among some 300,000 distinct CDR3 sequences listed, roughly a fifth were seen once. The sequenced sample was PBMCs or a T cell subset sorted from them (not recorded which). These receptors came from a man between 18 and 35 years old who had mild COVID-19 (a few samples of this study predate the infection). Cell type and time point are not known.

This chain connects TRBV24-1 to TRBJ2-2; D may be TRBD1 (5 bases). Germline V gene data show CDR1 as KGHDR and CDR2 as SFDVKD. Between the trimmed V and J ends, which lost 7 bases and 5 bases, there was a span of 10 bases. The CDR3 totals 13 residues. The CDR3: CATSKTATGELFF. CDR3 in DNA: TGTGCCACCAGCAAGACAGCGACCGGGGAGCTGTTTTTT.

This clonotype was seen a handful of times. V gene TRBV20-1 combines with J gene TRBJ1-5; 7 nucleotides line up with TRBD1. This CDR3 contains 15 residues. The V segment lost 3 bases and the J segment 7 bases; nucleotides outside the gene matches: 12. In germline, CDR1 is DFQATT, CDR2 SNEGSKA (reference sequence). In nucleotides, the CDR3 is TGCAGTGCTAGGTCATCGGACAGGTCAGGGCAGCCCCAGCATTTT. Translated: CSARSSDRSGQPQHF.

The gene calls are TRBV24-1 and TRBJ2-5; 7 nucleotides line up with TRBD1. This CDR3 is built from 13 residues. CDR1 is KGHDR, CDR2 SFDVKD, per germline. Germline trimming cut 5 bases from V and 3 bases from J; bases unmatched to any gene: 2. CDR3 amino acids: CATSGQGEETQYF. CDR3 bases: TGTGCCACCAGTGGTCAGGGGGAAGAGACCCAGTACTTC.

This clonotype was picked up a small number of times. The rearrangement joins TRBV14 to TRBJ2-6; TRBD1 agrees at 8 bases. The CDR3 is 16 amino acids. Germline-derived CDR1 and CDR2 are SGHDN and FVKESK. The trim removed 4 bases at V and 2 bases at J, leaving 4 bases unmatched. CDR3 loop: CASSPRQGPGANVLTF. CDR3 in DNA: TGTGCCAGCAGCCCGCGACAGGGGCCTGGGGCCAACGTCCTGACTTTC. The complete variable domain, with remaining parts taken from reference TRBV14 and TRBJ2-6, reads EAGVTQFPSHSVIEKGQTVTLRCDPISGHDNLYWYRRVMGKEIKFLLHFVKESKQDESGMPNNRFLAERTGGTYSTLKVQPAELEDSGVYFCASSPRQGPGANVLTFGAGSRLTVL.

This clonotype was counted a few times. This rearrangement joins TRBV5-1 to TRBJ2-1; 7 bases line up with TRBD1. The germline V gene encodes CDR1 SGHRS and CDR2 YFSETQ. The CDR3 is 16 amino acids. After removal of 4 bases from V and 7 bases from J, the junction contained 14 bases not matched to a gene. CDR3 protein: CASSHGQVLWGNEQFF. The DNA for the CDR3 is TGCGCCAGCAGCCACGGACAGGTTCTTTGGGGGAATGAGCAGTTCTTC. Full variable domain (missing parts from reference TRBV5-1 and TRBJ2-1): KAGVTQTPRYLIKTRGQQVTLSCSPISGHRSVSWYQQTPGQGLQFLFEYFSETQRNKGNFPGRFSGRQFSNSRSEMNVSTLELGDSALYLCASSHGQVLWGNEQFFGPGTRLTVL.

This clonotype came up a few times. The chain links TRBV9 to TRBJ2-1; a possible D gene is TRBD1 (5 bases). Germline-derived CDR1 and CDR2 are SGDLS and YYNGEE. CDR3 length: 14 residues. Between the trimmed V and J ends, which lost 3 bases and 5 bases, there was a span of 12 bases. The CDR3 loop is CASSATTGNNEQFF. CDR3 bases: TGTGCCAGCAGCGCAACAACAGGAAACAATGAGCAGTTCTTC. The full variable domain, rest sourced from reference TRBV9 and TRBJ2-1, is DSGVTQTPKHLITATGQRVTLRCSPRSGDLSVYWYQQSLDQGLQFLIQYYNGEERAKGNILERFSAQQFPDLHSELNLSSLELGDSALYFCASSATTGNNEQFFGPGTRLTVL.

CDR3 region: CSVDGEQYV. The CDR3 DNA follows: TGCAGCGTTGATGGGGAGCAGTACGTC. The rearrangement joins TRBV29-1 to TRBJ2-7; D call uncertain. Germline V gene sequence: CDR1 SQVTM, CDR2 ANQGSEA. The CDR3 consists of 9 residues. V was clipped by 3 bases and J by 7 bases, with 4 bases between them.

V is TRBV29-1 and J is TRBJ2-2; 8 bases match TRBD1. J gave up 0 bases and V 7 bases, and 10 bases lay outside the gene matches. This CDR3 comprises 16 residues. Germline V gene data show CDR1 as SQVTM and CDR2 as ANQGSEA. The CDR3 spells CSAESQGAPNTGELFF. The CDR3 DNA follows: TGCAGCGCGGAAAGTCAGGGGGCACCGAACACCGGGGAGCTGTTTTTT.

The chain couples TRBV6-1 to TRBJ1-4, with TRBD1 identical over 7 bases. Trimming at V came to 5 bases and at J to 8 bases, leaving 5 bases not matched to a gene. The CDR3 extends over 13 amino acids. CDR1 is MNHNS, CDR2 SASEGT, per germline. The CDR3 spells CASSLNRGEKLFF. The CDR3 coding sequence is TGTGCCAGCAGTCTTAACAGGGGCGAAAAACTGTTTTTT.

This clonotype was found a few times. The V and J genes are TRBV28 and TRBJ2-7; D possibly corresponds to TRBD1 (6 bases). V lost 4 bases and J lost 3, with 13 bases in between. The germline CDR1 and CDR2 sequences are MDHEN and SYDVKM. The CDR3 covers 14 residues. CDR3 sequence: CASSSPGQSYEQYV. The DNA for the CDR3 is TGTGCCAGCAGTTCCCCGGGACAAAGCTACGAGCAGTACGTC.

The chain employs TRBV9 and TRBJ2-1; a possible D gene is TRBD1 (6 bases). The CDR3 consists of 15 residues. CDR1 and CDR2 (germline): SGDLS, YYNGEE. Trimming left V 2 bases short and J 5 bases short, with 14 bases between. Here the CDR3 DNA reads TGTGCCAGCAGCGTTCGATTGGACAGAAACAATGAGCAGTTCTTC. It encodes CASSVRLDRNNEQFF.

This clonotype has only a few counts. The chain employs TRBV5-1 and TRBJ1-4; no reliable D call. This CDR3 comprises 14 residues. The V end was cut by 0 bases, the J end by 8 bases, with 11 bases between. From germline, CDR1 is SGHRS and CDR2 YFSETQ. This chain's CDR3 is CASSLGERGEKLFF. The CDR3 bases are TGCGCCAGCAGCTTGGGCGAGAGAGGGGAAAAACTGTTTTTT.

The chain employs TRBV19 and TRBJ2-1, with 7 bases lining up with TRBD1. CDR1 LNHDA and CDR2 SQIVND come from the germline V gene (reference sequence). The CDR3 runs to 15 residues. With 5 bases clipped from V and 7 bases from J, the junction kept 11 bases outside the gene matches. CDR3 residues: CASSLDRRKWNEQFF. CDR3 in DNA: TGTGCCAGTAGTTTGGACAGGAGGAAATGGAATGAGCAGTTCTTC.

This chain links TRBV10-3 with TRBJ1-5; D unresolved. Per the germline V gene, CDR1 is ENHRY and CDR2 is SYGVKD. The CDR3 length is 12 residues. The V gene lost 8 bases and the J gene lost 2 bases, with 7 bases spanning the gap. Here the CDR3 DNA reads TGTGCCATCGGTCCAGGCAATCAGCCCCAGCATTTT. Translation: CAIGPGNQPQHF.

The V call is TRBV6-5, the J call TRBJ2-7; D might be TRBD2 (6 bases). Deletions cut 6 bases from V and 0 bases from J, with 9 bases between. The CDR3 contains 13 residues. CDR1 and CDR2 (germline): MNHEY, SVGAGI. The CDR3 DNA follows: TGTGCCAGCAGGCGGGGATCCTCCTACGAGCAGTACTTC. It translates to CASRRGSSYEQYF.

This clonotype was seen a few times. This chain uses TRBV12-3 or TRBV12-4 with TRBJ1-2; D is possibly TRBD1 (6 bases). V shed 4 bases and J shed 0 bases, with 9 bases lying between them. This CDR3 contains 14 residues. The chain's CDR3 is CASSWTASNYGYTF. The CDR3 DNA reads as TGTGCCAGCAGTTGGACAGCTTCTAACTATGGCTACACCTTC.

The CDR3 DNA reads as TGTGCCAGCAGCACAGCTAGCGGGGGGCACTACAATGAGCAGTTCTTC. Translating gives CASSTASGGHYNEQFF. The rearrangement joins TRBV7-2 to TRBJ2-1; the match to TRBD2 covers 11 bases. CDR1 and CDR2 from the germline V gene are SGHTA and FQGNSA. V was clipped by 5 bases and J by 3 bases; unmatched bases: 6. The CDR3 loop spans 16 amino acids.

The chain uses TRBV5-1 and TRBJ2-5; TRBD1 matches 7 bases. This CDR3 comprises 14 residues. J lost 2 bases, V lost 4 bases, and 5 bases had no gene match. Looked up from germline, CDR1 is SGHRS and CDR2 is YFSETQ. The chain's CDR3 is CASSKGQWQETQYF. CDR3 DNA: TGCGCCAGCAGCAAGGGACAGTGGCAAGAGACCCAGTACTTC.

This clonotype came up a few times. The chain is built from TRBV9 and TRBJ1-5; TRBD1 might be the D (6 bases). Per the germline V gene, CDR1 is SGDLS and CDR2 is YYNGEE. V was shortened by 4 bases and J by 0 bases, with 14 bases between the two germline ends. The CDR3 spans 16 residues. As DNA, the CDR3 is TGTGCCAGCAGCTCCTATGGGACAACTAGCAATCAGCCCCAGCATTTT. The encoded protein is CASSSYGTTSNQPQHF. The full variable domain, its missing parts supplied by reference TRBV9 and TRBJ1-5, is DSGVTQTPKHLITATGQRVTLRCSPRSGDLSVYWYQQSLDQGLQFLIQYYNGEERAKGNILERFSAQQFPDLHSELNLSSLELGDSALYFCASSSYGTTSNQPQHFGDGTRLSIL.

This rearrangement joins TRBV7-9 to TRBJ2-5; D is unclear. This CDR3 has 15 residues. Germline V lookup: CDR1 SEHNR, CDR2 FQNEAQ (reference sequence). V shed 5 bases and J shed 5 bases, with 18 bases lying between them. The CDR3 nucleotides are TGTGCCAGCAGCACAGAACAAGGGCTTGCTGAGACCCAGTACTTC. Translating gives CASSTEQGLAETQYF.